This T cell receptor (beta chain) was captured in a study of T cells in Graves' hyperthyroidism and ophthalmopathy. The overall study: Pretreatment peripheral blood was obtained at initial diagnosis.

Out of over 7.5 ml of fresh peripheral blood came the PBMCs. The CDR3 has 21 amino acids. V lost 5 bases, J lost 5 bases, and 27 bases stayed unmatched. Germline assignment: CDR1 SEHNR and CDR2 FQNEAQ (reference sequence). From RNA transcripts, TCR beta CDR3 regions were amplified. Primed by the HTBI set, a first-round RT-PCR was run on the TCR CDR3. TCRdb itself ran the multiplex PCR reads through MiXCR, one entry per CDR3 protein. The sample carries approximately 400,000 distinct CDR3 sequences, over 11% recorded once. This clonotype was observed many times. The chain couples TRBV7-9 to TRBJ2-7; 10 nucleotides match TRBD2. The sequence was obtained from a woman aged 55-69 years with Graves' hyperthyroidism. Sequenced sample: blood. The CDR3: CASSPTSVLMASGSVTHEQYF. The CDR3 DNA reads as TGTGCCAGCAGCCCGACTTCCGTGCTGATGGCTAGCGGGAGTGTCACCCACGAGCAGTACTTC.